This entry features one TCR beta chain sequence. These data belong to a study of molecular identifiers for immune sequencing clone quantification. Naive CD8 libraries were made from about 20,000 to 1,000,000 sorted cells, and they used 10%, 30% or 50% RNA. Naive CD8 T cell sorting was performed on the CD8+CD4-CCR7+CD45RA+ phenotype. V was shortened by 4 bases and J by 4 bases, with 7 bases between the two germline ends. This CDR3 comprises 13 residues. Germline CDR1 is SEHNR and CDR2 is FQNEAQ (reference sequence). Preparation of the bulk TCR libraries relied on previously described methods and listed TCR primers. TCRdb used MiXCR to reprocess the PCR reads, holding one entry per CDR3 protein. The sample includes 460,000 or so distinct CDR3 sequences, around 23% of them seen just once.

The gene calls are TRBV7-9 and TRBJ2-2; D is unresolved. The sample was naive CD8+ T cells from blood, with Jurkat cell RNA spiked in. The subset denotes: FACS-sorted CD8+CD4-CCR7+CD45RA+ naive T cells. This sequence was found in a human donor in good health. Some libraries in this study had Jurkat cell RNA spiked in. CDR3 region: CASSSPGTGELFF. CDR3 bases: TGTGCCAGCAGCTCGCCTGGCACCGGGGAGCTGTTTTTT. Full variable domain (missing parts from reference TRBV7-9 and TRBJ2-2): DTGVSQNPRHKITKRGQNVTFRCDPISEHNRLYWYRQTLGQGPEFLTYFQNEAQLEKSRLLSDRFSAERPKGSFSTLEIQRTEQGDSAMYLCASSSPGTGELFFGEGSRLTVL.